Below, 32 T cell receptor beta chains from the same sample are listed, as sequenced in a study of cytotoxic CD8 clonotypes in ibrutinib-treated CLL. Assay used: immunoSEQ multiplex PCR; TCRdb lists only in-frame clones, some missing. The sample yields over 130,000 clones, 80% seen once. The sample in question was PBMCs, obtained after 36 months of ibrutinib treatment. Source of these receptors: a human donor with chronic lymphocytic leukemia.

CDR3 region: CASSLGSTGVPNQPQHF. The CDR3 nucleotides are TGTGCCAGCAGCTTAGGATCAACAGGGGTTCCCAATCAGCCCCAGCATTTT. The V and J genes are TRBV7-2 and TRBJ1-5, with TRBD1 matching 7 bases. The CDR3 sequence is 17 residues long. Unmatched junction bases numbered 9, after V lost 1 base and J lost 3 bases. Germline CDR1 is SGHTA and CDR2 is FQGNSA.

The V and J genes are TRBV18 and TRBJ1-5; perhaps TRBD1 as D (6 bases). The CDR3 has 14 residues. Germline V gene lookup returns CDR1 KGHSH and CDR2 LQKENI. V was shortened by 5 bases and J by 7 bases, with 15 bases between the two germline ends. The CDR3 region has the DNA TGTGCCAGCTCAGCCACAGGGTCAAAACAGCCCCAGCATTTT. Translating gives CASSATGSKQPQHF.

CDR3 nucleotides: TGTGCCATCAGTGAGAGGGTGTCCATTAATGAAAAACTGTTTTTT. Protein sequence: CAISERVSINEKLFF. The V call is TRBV10-3, the J call TRBJ1-4; D gene uncertain. The length of the CDR3 is 15 residues. CDR1 and CDR2 from the germline V gene are ENHRY and SYGVKD. V was shortened by 2 bases and J by 4 bases, with 11 bases between the two germline ends.

The chain carries TRBV28 and TRBJ2-1, with D perhaps TRBD2 (7 bases). The CDR3 runs 13 residues. V lost 11 bases, J lost 2 bases, and 13 bases lay in between. Germline CDR1 is MDHEN and CDR2 is SYDVKM. CDR3 amino acids: CACRGGAYNEQFF. In nucleotides, the CDR3 is TGTGCCTGTAGGGGGGGCGCCTACAATGAGCAGTTCTTC.

The genes are TRBV4-1 and TRBJ2-1, with a weak D call TRBD2 (7 bases). V lost 5 bases, J lost 2 bases, and 13 bases lay in between. The CDR3 loop spans 15 amino acids. Germline CDR1 is MGHRA and CDR2 is YSYEKL. CDR3 amino acids: CASSALGGPYNEQFF. DNA of the CDR3: TGCGCCAGCAGCGCGCTGGGGGGGCCCTACAATGAGCAGTTCTTC.

The rearrangement joins TRBV7-9 to TRBJ2-1; TRBD2 aligns across 9 bases. CDR1 and CDR2 from the germline V gene are SEHNR and FQNEAQ (reference sequence). Trimming removed 3 bases from V and 0 bases from J; junction bases left unmatched: 12. CDR3 length: 19 residues. CDR3 coding DNA: TGTGCCAGCAGCTTGCTCGTAGCTAGCGGGAAAAGCTCCTACAATGAGCAGTTCTTC. It codes for CASSLLVASGKSSYNEQFF.

The J gene is TRBJ1-5, the V gene TRBV15, with no clear D. Germline V gene data show CDR1 as LNHNV and CDR2 as YYDKDF (reference sequence). CDR3 length: 13 amino acids. V lost 4 bases to trimming and J lost 9 bases, with 13 bases between them. The CDR3 loop reads CATSTVRGGPQHF. DNA for the CDR3: TGTGCCACCAGCACCGTGCGAGGTGGGCCCCAGCATTTT.

The rearrangement joins TRBV5-1 to TRBJ2-7; 7 bases agree with TRBD1. V was pared by 4 bases and J by 2 bases, with 6 bases of the junction left unmatched. Germline-derived CDR1 and CDR2 are SGHRS and YFSETQ. CDR3 length: 14 residues. In nucleotides, the CDR3 is TGCGCCAGCAGCAGCACAGGGGAAGCCTACGAGCAGTACTTC. Its protein product is CASSSTGEAYEQYF.

This rearrangement joins TRBV11-2 to TRBJ2-1; 11 positions agree with TRBD1. Germline V gene data show CDR1 as SGHAT and CDR2 as FQNNGV. J gave up 5 bases and V 1 base, and 7 bases lay outside the gene matches. The CDR3 contains 17 residues. The CDR3 loop is CASSLGGQGAYHNEQFF. As DNA, the CDR3 is TGTGCCAGCAGCTTAGGCGGACAGGGGGCGTACCACAATGAGCAGTTCTTC.

This rearrangement joins TRBV6-1 to TRBJ1-1, with D uncertain. Trimming shortened V by 5 bases and J by 5 bases, and 9 bases separated the two germline ends. The CDR3 covers 12 residues. Germline V gene lookup returns CDR1 MNHNS and CDR2 SASEGT. DNA of the CDR3: TGTGCCAGCAGTTGGCGGGAGACTGAAGCTTTCTTT. It encodes CASSWRETEAFF.

This clone was seen a few times. The V call is TRBV27, the J call TRBJ1-1; D remains unclear. Germline CDR1 MNHEY, CDR2 SMNVEV (reference sequence). This CDR3 comprises 13 residues. Trimming took off 1 base at V and 1 base at J, with 4 bases between the two ends. The CDR3 coding sequence is TGTGCCAGCAGTTTATGGGGGAACACTGAAGCTTTCTTT. This sequence encodes CASSLWGNTEAFF.

The chain recombines TRBV9 with TRBJ2-1; 13 bases fit TRBD2. The trim removed 4 bases at V and 9 bases at J, leaving 7 bases unmatched. This CDR3 spans 15 amino acids. Germline V gene data show CDR1 as SGDLS and CDR2 as YYNGEE. CDR3 sequence reads: CASSLTSGRAAEQFF. The CDR3 coding sequence is TGTGCCAGCAGCCTAACTAGCGGGAGGGCCGCTGAGCAGTTCTTC.

The gene calls are TRBV20-1 and TRBJ2-7; no definite D call. The V gene's germline CDR1 is DFQATT and CDR2 SNEGSKA (reference sequence). The germline V and J ends were trimmed by 3 bases and 3 bases, with 6 bases remaining between them. This CDR3 has 11 amino acids. The CDR3 loop reads CSASPSYEQYF. As DNA, the CDR3 is TGCAGTGCTAGTCCTAGCTACGAGCAGTACTTC.

The J gene is TRBJ2-7, the V gene TRBV7-6; D is undetermined. The CDR3 runs 14 residues. Between the trimmed V and J ends, which lost 3 bases and 0 bases, there was a span of 9 bases. Germline V CDR1 and CDR2: SGHVS, FNYEAQ. In nucleotides, the CDR3 is TGTGCCAGCAGCTTCAACAGTGGCTCCTACGAGCAGTACTTC. Its translation is CASSFNSGSYEQYF.

This rearrangement joins TRBV7-6 to TRBJ2-7; 7 nucleotides match TRBD2. CDR1 and CDR2 from the germline V gene are SGHVS and FNYEAQ. V trimming: 1 base; J trimming: 3 bases; junction bases outside the gene matches: 9. The CDR3 sequence is 16 residues long. The CDR3 nucleotides read TGTGCCAGCAGCTTAGATCCGGGAGTAGCGGGCTACGAGCAGTACTTC. It specifies CASSLDPGVAGYEQYF.

The rearrangement joins TRBV7-9 to TRBJ1-4, with D perhaps TRBD1 (5 bases). V dropped 4 bases and J dropped 7 bases, with 16 bases sitting between them. The CDR3 runs to 15 residues. Per germline, CDR1 SEHNR and CDR2 FQNEAQ (reference sequence). The CDR3 loop reads CASSYRRGLGEKLFF. CDR3 coding DNA: TGTGCCAGCAGCTATCGGAGGGGATTGGGTGAAAAACTGTTTTTT.

This clone was seen just once. J is TRBJ2-7 and V is TRBV30, with TRBD1 identical over 8 bases. V was pared by 3 bases and J by 5 bases, with 15 bases of the junction left unmatched. CDR3 length: 16 residues. Germline V gene sequence: CDR1 GTSNPN, CDR2 SVGIG (reference sequence). The CDR3 DNA sequence: TGTGCCTGGAGATCAGGGGGCGCGGCCTCCCCCAACGAGCAGTACTTC. This gives the protein CAWRSGGAASPNEQYF.

As regards this clone: The same CDR3 also results from other DNA sequences found in this sample. The V call is TRBV6-1, the J call TRBJ1-1; D is ambiguous. This CDR3 is 13 amino acids long. CDR1 and CDR2 (germline): MNHNS, SASEGT. The germline V and J ends were trimmed by 2 bases and 1 base, with 5 bases remaining between them. CDR3 in DNA: TGTGCCAGCAGTGAACAAGGGAACACTGAAGCTTTCTTT. Its protein is CASSEQGNTEAFF.

This CDR3 is CASSGRSWDPAYEQYF. In nucleotides, the CDR3 is TGTGCCAGCAGTGGGCGGAGCTGGGACCCAGCCTACGAGCAGTACTTC. The chain has TRBV6-1 and TRBJ2-7, with D perhaps TRBD1 or TRBD2 (5 bases each). The CDR3 consists of 16 residues. Germline CDR1 MNHNS, CDR2 SASEGT. V shed 4 bases and J shed 2 bases, with 18 bases lying between them.

This sequence joins TRBV10-3 and TRBJ2-3; tentatively, D is TRBD1 (6 bases). CDR1 is ENHRY, CDR2 SYGVKD, per germline. Trimming took 6 bases from V and 4 from J, leaving 14 bases between them. The CDR3 is 14 residues long. The CDR3 nucleotides are TGTGCCATCAGGCCAGGGGCCGCGGCAGATACGCAGTATTTT. Translating gives CAIRPGAAADTQYF.

The DNA of the CDR3 is TGTGCCAGCAGTTACGAGCCCTATAACTATGGCTACACCTTC. It specifies CASSYEPYNYGYTF. This rearrangement joins TRBV6-5 to TRBJ1-2; D gene ambiguous. Trimming cost V 2 bases and J 1 base, with 8 bases left between them. This CDR3 has 14 residues. The germline V gene encodes CDR1 MNHEY and CDR2 SVGAGI.

This clone has a handful of counts. The rearrangement joins TRBV9 to TRBJ1-2; no reliable D call. There are 13 residues in the CDR3. V lost 0 bases to trimming and J lost 7 bases, with 10 bases between them. CDR1 SGDLS and CDR2 YYNGEE come from the germline V gene. CDR3 DNA sequence: TGTGCCAGCAGCGTAGTGGCAGGTGGTGGCTACACCTTC. It codes for CASSVVAGGGYTF.

For the CDR3, the DNA is TGTGCCAGTAGTATAGGACAGATCTATGGCTACACCTTC. This sequence encodes CASSIGQIYGYTF. This chain connects TRBV19 to TRBJ1-2; perhaps TRBD1 as D (5 bases). Germline V gene lookup returns CDR1 LNHDA and CDR2 SQIVND (reference sequence). CDR3 length: 13 residues. Trimming shortened V by 1 base and J by 4 bases, and 7 bases separated the two germline ends.

The chain links TRBV4-1 to TRBJ2-1; 10 bases agree with TRBD1. Trimming took 2 bases from V and 4 from J; bases not matched to a gene: 5. CDR3 length: 16 residues. Germline CDR1 MGHRA, CDR2 YSYEKL. In DNA form, the CDR3 reads TGCGCCAGCAGCCAACAAGGACAGGGGGGGTACAATGAGCAGTTCTTC. It codes for CASSQQGQGGYNEQFF.

This clone was picked up one time. This sequence joins TRBV6-5 and TRBJ1-2, with no clear D. The germline V and J ends were trimmed by 8 bases and 4 bases, with 8 bases remaining between them. Per the germline V gene, CDR1 is MNHEY and CDR2 is SVGAGI. The CDR3 totals 11 residues. DNA of the CDR3: TGTGCCAGCGGGCACGTCTATGGCTACACCTTC. This gives the protein CASGHVYGYTF.

About this clone itself: Different DNA sequences within this sample yield the same CDR3. V usage is TRBV27 and J usage is TRBJ2-2; possibly TRBD1 or TRBD2 for D (5 bases each). The ends were cut back, 2 bases at V and 2 bases at J, with 12 bases in the middle. The CDR3 spans 16 residues. Germline loops: CDR1 MNHEY, CDR2 SMNVEV (reference sequence). CDR3 sequence reads: CASSLIGTLNTGELFF. The CDR3 bases are TGTGCCAGCAGTTTAATCGGGACCTTAAACACCGGGGAGCTGTTTTTT.

The chain carries TRBV19 and TRBJ2-3; the match to TRBD2 covers 11 bases. Trimming cost V 6 bases and J 10 bases; bases outside gene matches: 9. This CDR3 has 14 amino acids. The germline V gene has CDR1 LNHDA and CDR2 SQIVND (reference sequence). The CDR3 spells CASRVLAGVGAQYF. CDR3 bases: TGTGCCAGTAGGGTACTAGCGGGAGTAGGGGCGCAGTATTTT. The entire variable domain, with the rest obtained from reference TRBV19 and TRBJ2-3, is as follows: DGGITQSPKYLFRKEGQNVTLSCEQNLNHDAMYWYRQDPGQGLRLIYYSQIVNDFQKGDIAEGYSVSREKKESFPLTVTSAQKNPTAFYLCASRVLAGVGAQYFGPGTRLTVL.

This clone was detected once. V usage is TRBV5-6 and J usage is TRBJ2-1; a possible D gene is TRBD1 (6 bases). The V gene lost 4 bases and the J gene lost 0 bases, with 11 bases spanning the gap. Germline V CDR1 and CDR2: SGHDT, YYEEEE. The CDR3 has 15 residues. The CDR3 DNA reads TGTGCCAGCAGCCAGGGACACGGCTCCTACAATGAGCAGTTCTTC. Translation: CASSQGHGSYNEQFF.

The chain carries TRBV30 and TRBJ2-7; 9 bases are a match to TRBD2. This CDR3 contains 14 residues. Trimming took 0 bases from V and 6 from J; bases not matched to a gene: 6. In germline, CDR1 is GTSNPN, CDR2 SVGIG (reference sequence). CDR3 region: CAWSVTGLAPEQYF. The CDR3 DNA sequence: TGTGCCTGGAGTGTAACTGGACTAGCGCCCGAGCAGTACTTC. Looking up the rest from reference TRBV30 and TRBJ2-7 gives the full variable domain: SQTIHQWPATLVQPVGSPLSLECTVEGTSNPNLYWYRQAAGRGLQLLFYSVGIGQISSEVPQNLSASRPQDRQFILSSKKLLLSDSGFYLCAWSVTGLAPEQYFGPGTRLTVT.

This clone was seen a handful of times. The chain joins TRBV5-1 to TRBJ1-1; 9 nucleotides align to TRBD1. The CDR3 has 14 amino acids. V lost 5 bases and J lost 4; bases outside the gene matches: 6. Per the germline V gene, CDR1 is SGHRS and CDR2 is YFSETQ. The CDR3 DNA follows: TGCGCCAGCAGTCCGGGACAGGGCCCCACTGAAGCTTTCTTT. Its translation is CASSPGQGPTEAFF.

J is TRBJ2-1 and V is TRBV11-3, with 9 bases fitting TRBD2. This CDR3 has 15 residues. The germline V gene encodes CDR1 SGHNT and CDR2 YENEEA. The trim removed 5 bases at V and 3 bases at J, leaving 5 bases unmatched. The CDR3 sequence is CASSISGSRYNEQFF. In DNA form, the CDR3 reads TGTGCCAGCAGCATTAGCGGGAGTCGCTACAATGAGCAGTTCTTC.

The chain uses TRBV9 and TRBJ1-2; 11 bases agree with TRBD1. The CDR3 contains 16 residues. CDR1 and CDR2 from the germline V gene are SGDLS and YYNGEE. The V gene end was trimmed by 0 bases and the J gene end by 5 bases; junction bases not matched to a gene: 6. The CDR3 loop is CASSVARDRGKYGYTF. The CDR3 region has the DNA TGTGCCAGCAGCGTAGCTCGGGACAGGGGGAAGTATGGCTACACCTTC.